One T cell receptor (beta chain) is described in this entry. The data stem from a study of CD8+ T cells in alopecia areata. The CDR3 is 14 residues long. CDR1 is MDHEN and CDR2 is SYDVKM in the germline V gene. Trimming took 7 bases from V and 8 from J; bases not matched to a gene: 10. Treatment denoted: oral pan-JAK inhibitor, 5-10 mg twice daily. Extracted from the samples, RNA was reverse transcribed into cDNA to serve as the sequencing template. Method: immunoSEQ multiplex PCR; TCRdb's copy keeps in-frame clones and lacks some. The sample lists 100,000 to 150,000 clones; approximately 57% were seen once.

This clonotype originated in a human donor with alopecia areata. The chain has TRBV28 and TRBJ1-2, with TRBD1 matching over 10 bases. The sequencing used CD4+ T cells sorted from blood, collected at week 4, from a patient treated with tofacitinib. CDR3 nucleotides: TGTGCCAGCATCCCGGGACAGGGGTTTAGGGGCTACACCTTC. Translating it yields CASIPGQGFRGYTF.